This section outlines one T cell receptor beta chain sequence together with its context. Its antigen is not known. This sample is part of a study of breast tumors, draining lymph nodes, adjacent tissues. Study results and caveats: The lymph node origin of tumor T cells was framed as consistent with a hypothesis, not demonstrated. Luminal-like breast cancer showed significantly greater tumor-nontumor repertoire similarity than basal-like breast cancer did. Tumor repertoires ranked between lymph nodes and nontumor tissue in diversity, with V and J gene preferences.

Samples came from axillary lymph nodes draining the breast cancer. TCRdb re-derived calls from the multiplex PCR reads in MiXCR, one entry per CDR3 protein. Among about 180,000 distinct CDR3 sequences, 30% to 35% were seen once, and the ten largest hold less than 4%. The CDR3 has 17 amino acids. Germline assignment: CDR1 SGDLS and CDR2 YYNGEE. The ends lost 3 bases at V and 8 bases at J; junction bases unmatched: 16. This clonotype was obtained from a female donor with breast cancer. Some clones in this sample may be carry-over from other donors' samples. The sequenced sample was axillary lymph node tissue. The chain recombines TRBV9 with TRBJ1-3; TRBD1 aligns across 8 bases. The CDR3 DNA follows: TGTGCCAGCAGCGGTTGGACAGGGACTAACTATGGCTACACCATATATTTT. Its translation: CASSGWTGTNYGYTIYF.